The following is a T cell receptor (beta chain) sequence with its context. How the authors handled the data: Reference gene primer amplification gave nucleated cell count estimates. Data came from immunoSEQ multiplex PCR; TCRdb stores just in-frame clones and leaves some out. For V, J and clone size, that table is used; D and trimming come from the DNA. The sample includes 120,000 to 150,000 clones, 85% of them seen just once. Before being deemed recovered, Cohort 3 donors had two negative PCRs, clearance, or symptom resolution. This entry comes from a study of blood T cell repertoires in COVID-19. Study as a whole: T cells, B-cell-depleted T cells, or PBMCs supplied cDNA or gDNA.

Trimming took off 4 bases at V and 6 bases at J, with 11 bases between the two ends. The germline CDR1 and CDR2 sequences are SGHDT and YYEEEE. CDR3 length: 12 amino acids. This sequence joins TRBV5-6 and TRBJ2-7, with D possibly matching TRBD2 (6 bases). Sample: PBMCs or T cells enriched from blood (not recorded which). The clonotype originates from a woman aged 40 to 50 who had recovered from COVID-19. CDR3 bases: TGTGCCAGCAGCGTGGTGGGGGGCGAGCAGTACTTC. Its protein product is CASSVVGGEQYF. Based on the CDR3 plus reference TRBV5-6 and TRBJ2-7, the full variable domain is DAGVTQSPTHLIKTRGQQVTLRCSPKSGHDTVSWYQQALGQGPQFIFQYYEEEERQRGNFPDRFSGHQFPNYSSELNVNALLLGDSALYLCASSVVGGEQYFGPGTRLTVT.